The 12 T cell receptor beta chains below all came from one sample that was sequenced in a study of identical twins. Each CDR3 protein gets one entry after TCRdb re-called the 5' RACE reads with MiXCR. The sample contains 750,000 to 950,000 distinct CDR3 sequences, 12% of which appear only once. The same data also contributed to another study, on yellow fever vaccine responses in identical twins.

The sample was PBMCs. The source is a woman younger than 30 in good health.

This clonotype was counted at least ten times. The chain employs TRBV20-1 and TRBJ2-1, with 7 positions matching TRBD2. Germline V gene lookup returns CDR1 DFQATT and CDR2 SNEGSKA (reference sequence). V shed 5 bases, J shed 7 bases, and the junction held 11 bases outside the gene matches. The CDR3 has 14 residues. The CDR3 coding sequence is TGCAGTGCTCTCCAGTTGAGACTAGCAAATGAGCAGTTCTTC. This translates into CSALQLRLANEQFF.

The J gene is TRBJ2-7, the V gene TRBV7-2; no definite D call. The CDR3 extends over 13 amino acids. Trimming removed 2 bases from V and 4 bases from J, with 9 bases in between. Germline V gene data show CDR1 as SGHTA and CDR2 as FQGNSA. The CDR3 sequence is CASSLFPKYEQYF. The DNA of the CDR3 is TGTGCCAGCAGCTTATTTCCGAAATACGAGCAGTACTTC.

The table lists this clonotype with a count of one. The V and J genes are TRBV18 and TRBJ1-2, with TRBD1 matching over 7 bases. The CDR3 spans 15 residues. The V segment lost 3 bases and the J segment 5 bases; nucleotides outside the gene matches: 9. The V gene's germline CDR1 is KGHSH and CDR2 LQKENI. The CDR3, as DNA: TGTGCCAGCTCACCGGCGGGGACAGTCGTTTATGGCTACACCTTC. This encodes CASSPAGTVVYGYTF.

The V call is TRBV6-5, the J call TRBJ2-7; TRBD2 agrees at 8 bases. V was pared by 4 bases and J by 6 bases, with 5 bases of the junction left unmatched. The CDR3 spans 13 residues. Germline CDR1 MNHEY, CDR2 SVGAGI. CDR3 sequence reads: CASSSSRGGEQYF. The CDR3 coding sequence is TGTGCCAGCAGTTCCTCCCGGGGGGGCGAGCAGTACTTC.

This clonotype came up a few times. The V call is TRBV20-1, the J call TRBJ2-3; 7 positions match TRBD1. Germline V lookup: CDR1 DFQATT, CDR2 SNEGSKA (reference sequence). Trimming at V came to 3 bases and at J to 0 bases, leaving 3 bases not matched to a gene. The CDR3 spans 14 residues. CDR3 in DNA: TGCAGTGCTAGTGCAGGGGGAAGCACAGATACGCAGTATTTT. As protein: CSASAGGSTDTQYF.

This clonotype was counted a few times. This chain connects TRBV6-2 or TRBV6-3 to TRBJ1-5, with 9 bases that match TRBD1. The junction had 2 bases not matched to a gene; V was cut back by 4 bases and J by 7 bases. Germline V gene sequence: CDR1 MNHEY, CDR2 SVGEGT. This CDR3 comprises 13 residues. Written as DNA, the CDR3 is TGTGCCAGCAGTTGGGACAGGGCACAGCCCCAGCATTTT. As protein: CASSWDRAQPQHF.

This clonotype was detected many times. The J gene is TRBJ1-1, the V gene TRBV4-1; TRBD1 matches 7 bases. The length of the CDR3 is 15 residues. Germline loops: CDR1 MGHRA, CDR2 YSYEKL. The V and J ends lost 1 base and 6 bases, in that order; junction bases with no gene match: 8. The CDR3 DNA follows: TGCGCCAGCAGCCAAGTGGGCAGGGGGATGCCTGAAGCTTTCTTT. Translation: CASSQVGRGMPEAFF.

This clonotype was counted once. The chain is built from TRBV29-1 and TRBJ2-2, with D possibly matching TRBD1 (6 bases). CDR3 size: 13 residues. Trimming took off 7 bases at V and 6 bases at J, with 15 bases between the two ends. Germline CDR1 is SQVTM and CDR2 is ANQGSEA. The CDR3 reads CSDKNRVPGELFF. The CDR3 DNA reads as TGCAGCGATAAAAACAGGGTACCCGGGGAGCTGTTTTTT.

Here the CDR3 reads CASRRSGDSGNTIYF. CDR3 DNA sequence: TGTGCCAGCAGACGTAGTGGGGATTCTGGAAACACCATATATTTT. The rearrangement links TRBV7-9 to TRBJ1-3; D call uncertain. The CDR3 loop spans 15 amino acids. The V gene's germline CDR1 is SEHNR and CDR2 FQNEAQ (reference sequence). The germline V and J ends were trimmed by 6 bases and 1 base, with 13 bases remaining between them.

This clonotype was observed at least ten times. The J gene is TRBJ2-5, the V gene TRBV28; TRBD1 matches at 7 bases. The CDR3 runs 15 residues. Looked up from germline, CDR1 is MDHEN and CDR2 is SYDVKM. V was pared by 5 bases and J by 1 base, with 7 bases of the junction left unmatched. Here the CDR3 reads CASSVTGVSQETQYF. In DNA, the CDR3 is TGTGCCAGCAGTGTAACAGGGGTCAGCCAAGAGACCCAGTACTTC.

This clonotype was seen many times. The chain couples TRBV20-1 to TRBJ2-1, with D perhaps TRBD2 (5 bases). The CDR3 loop spans 14 amino acids. The germline V gene encodes CDR1 DFQATT and CDR2 SNEGSKA (reference sequence). The V and J ends lost 3 bases and 0 bases respectively, with 9 bases between them. The CDR3 spells CSASGVNSYNEQFF. Here the CDR3 DNA reads TGCAGTGCTAGCGGGGTGAACTCCTACAATGAGCAGTTCTTC.

This chain uses TRBV7-3 with TRBJ1-1; the D is unclear. This CDR3 spans 15 amino acids. With 5 bases removed from V and 2 bases from J, the gap between germline ends came to 15 bases. Germline CDR1 is SGHTA and CDR2 is FQGTGA. CDR3: CASSARPGRNTEAFF. The CDR3 bases are TGTGCCAGCAGCGCCCGACCCGGACGAAACACTGAAGCTTTCTTT.